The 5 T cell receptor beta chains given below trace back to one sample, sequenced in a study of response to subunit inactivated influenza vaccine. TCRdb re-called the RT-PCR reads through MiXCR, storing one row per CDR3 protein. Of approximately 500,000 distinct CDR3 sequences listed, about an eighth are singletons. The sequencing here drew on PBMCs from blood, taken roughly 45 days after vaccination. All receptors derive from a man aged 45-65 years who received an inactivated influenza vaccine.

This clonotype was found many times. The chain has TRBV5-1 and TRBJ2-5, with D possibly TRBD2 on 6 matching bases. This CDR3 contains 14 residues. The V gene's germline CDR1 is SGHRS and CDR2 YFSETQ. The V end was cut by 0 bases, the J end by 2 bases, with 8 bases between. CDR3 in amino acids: CASSLAAGQETQYF. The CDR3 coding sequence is TGCGCCAGCAGCTTGGCGGCGGGACAAGAGACCCAGTACTTC.

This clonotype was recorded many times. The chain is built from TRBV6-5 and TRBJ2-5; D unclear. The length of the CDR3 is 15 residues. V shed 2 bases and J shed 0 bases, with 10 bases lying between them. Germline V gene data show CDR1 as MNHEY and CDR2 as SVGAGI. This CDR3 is CASSYGLKYQETQYF. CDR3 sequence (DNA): TGTGCCAGCAGTTACGGTTTGAAGTACCAAGAGACCCAGTACTTC.

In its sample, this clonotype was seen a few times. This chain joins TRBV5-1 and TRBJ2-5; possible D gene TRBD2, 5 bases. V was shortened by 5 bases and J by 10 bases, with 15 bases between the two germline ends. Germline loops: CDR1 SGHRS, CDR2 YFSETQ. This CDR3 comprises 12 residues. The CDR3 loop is CASSKERGIQYF. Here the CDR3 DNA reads TGCGCCAGCAGTAAAGAACGGGGAATCCAGTACTTC.

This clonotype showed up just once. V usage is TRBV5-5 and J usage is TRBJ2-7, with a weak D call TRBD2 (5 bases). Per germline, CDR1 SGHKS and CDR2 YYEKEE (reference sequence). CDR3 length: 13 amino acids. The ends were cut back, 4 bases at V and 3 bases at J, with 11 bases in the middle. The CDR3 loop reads CASSPDGIYEQYF. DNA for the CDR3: TGTGCCAGCAGCCCGGACGGGATCTACGAGCAGTACTTC. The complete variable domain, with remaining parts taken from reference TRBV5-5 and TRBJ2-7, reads DAGVTQSPTHLIKTRGQQVTLRCSPISGHKSVSWYQQVLGQGPQFIFQYYEKEERGRGNFPDRFSARQFPNYSSELNVNALLLGDSALYLCASSPDGIYEQYFGPGTRLTVT.

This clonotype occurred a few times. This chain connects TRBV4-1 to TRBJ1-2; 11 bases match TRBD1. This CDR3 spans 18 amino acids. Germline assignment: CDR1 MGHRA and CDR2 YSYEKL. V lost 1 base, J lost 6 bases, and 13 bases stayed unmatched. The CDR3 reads CASSQGRLKRTGGNGYTF. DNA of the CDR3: TGCGCCAGCAGCCAAGGTCGCCTAAAAAGGACAGGGGGCAATGGCTACACCTTC.